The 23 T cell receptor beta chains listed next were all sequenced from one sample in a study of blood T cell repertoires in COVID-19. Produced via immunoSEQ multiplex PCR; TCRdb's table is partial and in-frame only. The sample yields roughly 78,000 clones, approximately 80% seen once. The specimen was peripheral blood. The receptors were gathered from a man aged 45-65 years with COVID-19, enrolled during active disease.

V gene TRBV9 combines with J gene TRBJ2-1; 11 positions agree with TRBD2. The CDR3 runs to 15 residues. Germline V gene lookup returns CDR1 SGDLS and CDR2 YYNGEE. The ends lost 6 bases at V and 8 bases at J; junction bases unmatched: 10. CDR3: CASNPGLAGGHEQFF. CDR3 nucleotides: TGTGCCAGCAACCCGGGGCTAGCGGGAGGTCATGAGCAGTTCTTC.

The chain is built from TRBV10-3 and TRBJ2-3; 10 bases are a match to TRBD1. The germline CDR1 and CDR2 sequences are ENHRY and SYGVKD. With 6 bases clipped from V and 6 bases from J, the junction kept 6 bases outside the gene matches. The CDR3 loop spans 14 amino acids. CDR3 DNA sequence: TGTGCCATCAGCTCGACAGGGGGCGTCGATACGCAGTATTTT. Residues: CAISSTGGVDTQYF.

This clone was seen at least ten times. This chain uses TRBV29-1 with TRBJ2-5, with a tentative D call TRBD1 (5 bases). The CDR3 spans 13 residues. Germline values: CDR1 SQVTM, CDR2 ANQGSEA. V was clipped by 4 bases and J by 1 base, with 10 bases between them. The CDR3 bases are TGCAGCGTTGCTTGGGGCAGCCAAGAGACCCAGTACTTC. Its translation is CSVAWGSQETQYF.

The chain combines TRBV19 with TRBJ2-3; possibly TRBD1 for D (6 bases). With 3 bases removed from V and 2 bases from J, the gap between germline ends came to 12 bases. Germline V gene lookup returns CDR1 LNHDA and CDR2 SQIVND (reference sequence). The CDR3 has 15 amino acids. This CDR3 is CASSMAQGSTDTQYF. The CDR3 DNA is TGTGCCAGTAGTATGGCGCAGGGGTCCACAGATACGCAGTATTTT.

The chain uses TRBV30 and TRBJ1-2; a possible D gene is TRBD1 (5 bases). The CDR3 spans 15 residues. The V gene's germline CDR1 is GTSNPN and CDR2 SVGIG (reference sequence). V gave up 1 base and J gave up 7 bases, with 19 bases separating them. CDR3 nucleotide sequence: TGTGCCTGGAGTGATGGGGCCAGGGAGGTAGCTGGCTACACCTTC. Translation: CAWSDGAREVAGYTF.

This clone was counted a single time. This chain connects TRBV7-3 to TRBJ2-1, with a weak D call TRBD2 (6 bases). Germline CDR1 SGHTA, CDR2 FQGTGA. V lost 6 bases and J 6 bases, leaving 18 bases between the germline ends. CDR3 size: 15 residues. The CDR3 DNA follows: TGTGCCAGCAGTTCCGGGACTCGGGGGATCAATGAGCAGTTCTTC. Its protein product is CASSSGTRGINEQFF.

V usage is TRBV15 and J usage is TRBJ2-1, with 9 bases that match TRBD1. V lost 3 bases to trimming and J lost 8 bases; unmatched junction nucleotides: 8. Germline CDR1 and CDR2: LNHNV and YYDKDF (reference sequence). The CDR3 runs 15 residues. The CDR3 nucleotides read TGTGCCACCAGCAGCCCCGGGACAGGGAGGGATGAGCAGTTCTTC. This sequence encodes CATSSPGTGRDEQFF.

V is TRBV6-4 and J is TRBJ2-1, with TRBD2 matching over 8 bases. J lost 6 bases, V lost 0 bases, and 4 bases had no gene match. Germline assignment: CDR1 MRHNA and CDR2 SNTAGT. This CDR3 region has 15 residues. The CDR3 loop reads CASSDSAGAVNEQFF. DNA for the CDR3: TGTGCCAGCAGTGACTCAGCGGGAGCTGTCAATGAGCAGTTCTTC.

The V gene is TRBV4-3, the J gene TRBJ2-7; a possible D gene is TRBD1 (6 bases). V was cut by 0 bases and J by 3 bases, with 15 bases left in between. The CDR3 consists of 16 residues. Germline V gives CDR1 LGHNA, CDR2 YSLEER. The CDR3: CASSQDPRGSGYEQYF. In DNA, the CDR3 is TGCGCCAGCAGCCAAGACCCCAGGGGTTCCGGCTACGAGCAGTACTTC.

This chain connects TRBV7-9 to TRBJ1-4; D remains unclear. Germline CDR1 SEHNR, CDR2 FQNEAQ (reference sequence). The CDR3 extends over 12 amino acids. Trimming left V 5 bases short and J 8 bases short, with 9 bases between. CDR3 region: CASSPSREKLFF. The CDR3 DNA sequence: TGTGCCAGCAGCCCTTCGAGGGAAAAACTGTTTTTT. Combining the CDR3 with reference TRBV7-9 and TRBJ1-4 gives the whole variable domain DTGVSQNPRHKITKRGQNVTFRCDPISEHNRLYWYRQTLGQGPEFLTYFQNEAQLEKSRLLSDRFSAERPKGSFSTLEIQRTEQGDSAMYLCASSPSREKLFFGSGTQLSVL.

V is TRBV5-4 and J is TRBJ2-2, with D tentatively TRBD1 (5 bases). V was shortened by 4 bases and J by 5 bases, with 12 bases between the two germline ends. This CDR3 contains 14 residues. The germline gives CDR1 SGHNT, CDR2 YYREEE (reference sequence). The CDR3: CASSLGPGTGELFF. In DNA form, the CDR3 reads TGTGCCAGCAGCCTGGGTCCAGGGACCGGGGAGCTGTTTTTT.

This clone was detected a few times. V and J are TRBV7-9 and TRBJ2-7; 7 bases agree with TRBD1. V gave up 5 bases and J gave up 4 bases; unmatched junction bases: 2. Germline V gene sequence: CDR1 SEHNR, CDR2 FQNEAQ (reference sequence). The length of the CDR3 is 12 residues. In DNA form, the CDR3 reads TGTGCCAGCAGCGGGACAGCTTACGAGCAGTACTTC. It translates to CASSGTAYEQYF.

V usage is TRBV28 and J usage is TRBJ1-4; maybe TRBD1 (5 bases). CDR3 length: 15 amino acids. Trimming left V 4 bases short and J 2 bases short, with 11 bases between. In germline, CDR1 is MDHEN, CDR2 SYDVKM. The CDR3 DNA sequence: TGTGCCAGCAGTTCCCCCGCAGGGACTAATGAAAAACTGTTTTTT. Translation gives CASSSPAGTNEKLFF.

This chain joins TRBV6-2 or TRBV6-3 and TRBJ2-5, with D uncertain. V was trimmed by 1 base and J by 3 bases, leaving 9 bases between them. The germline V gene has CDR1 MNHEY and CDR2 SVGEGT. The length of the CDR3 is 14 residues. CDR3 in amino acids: CASSYFSVEETQYF. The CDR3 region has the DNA TGTGCCAGCAGTTACTTCTCAGTGGAAGAGACCCAGTACTTC.

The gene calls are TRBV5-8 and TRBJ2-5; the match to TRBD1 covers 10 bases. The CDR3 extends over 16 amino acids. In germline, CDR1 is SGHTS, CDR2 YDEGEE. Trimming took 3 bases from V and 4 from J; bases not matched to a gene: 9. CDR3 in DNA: TGTGCCAGCAGCTGGGGGGGACAGGGGTCGGGAGAGACCCAGTACTTC. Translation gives CASSWGGQGSGETQYF.

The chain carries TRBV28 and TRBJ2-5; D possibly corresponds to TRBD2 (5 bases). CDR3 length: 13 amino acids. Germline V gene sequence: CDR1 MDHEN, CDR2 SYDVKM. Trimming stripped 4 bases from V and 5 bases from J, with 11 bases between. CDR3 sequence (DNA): TGTGCCAGCAGTTCCCTTGGCGGGGAGACCCAGTACTTC. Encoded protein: CASSSLGGETQYF.

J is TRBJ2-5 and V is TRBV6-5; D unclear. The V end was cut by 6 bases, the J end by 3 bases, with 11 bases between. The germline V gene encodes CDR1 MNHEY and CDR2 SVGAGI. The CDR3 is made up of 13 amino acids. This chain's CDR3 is CASSGSLEETQYF. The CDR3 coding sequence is TGTGCCAGCAGCGGTTCTCTGGAAGAGACCCAGTACTTC.

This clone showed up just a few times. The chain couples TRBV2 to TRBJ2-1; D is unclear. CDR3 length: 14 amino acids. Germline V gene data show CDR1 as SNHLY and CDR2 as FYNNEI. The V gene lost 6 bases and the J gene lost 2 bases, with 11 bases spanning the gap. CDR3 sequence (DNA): TGTGCCAGCAGGGTGAGGAGTACCTACAATGAGCAGTTCTTC. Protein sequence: CASRVRSTYNEQFF.

Written as DNA, the CDR3 is TGTGCCAGCAGCACCGGACTAGCGGGGAGGGATACGCAGTATTTT. This codes for CASSTGLAGRDTQYF. The V and J genes are TRBV7-8 and TRBJ2-3; 12 nucleotides align to TRBD2. This CDR3 is 15 amino acids long. V trimming: 5 bases; J trimming: 6 bases; junction bases outside the gene matches: 6. The germline V gene has CDR1 SGHVS and CDR2 FQNEAQ.

CDR3 protein: CASSDSGTGDAGELFF. CDR3 DNA sequence: TGTGCCAGCAGTGACTCGGGGACAGGGGATGCCGGGGAGCTGTTTTTT. This sequence joins TRBV6-4 and TRBJ2-2; TRBD1 matches 10 bases. Looked up from germline, CDR1 is MRHNA and CDR2 is SNTAGT. The CDR3 is made up of 16 amino acids. The junction had 4 bases not matched to a gene; V was cut back by 0 bases and J by 6 bases.

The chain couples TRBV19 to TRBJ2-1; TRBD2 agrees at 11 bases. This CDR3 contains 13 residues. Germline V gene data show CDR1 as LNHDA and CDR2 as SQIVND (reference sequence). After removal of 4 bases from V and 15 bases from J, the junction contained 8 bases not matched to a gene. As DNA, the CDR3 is TGTGCCAGTAGTAGCCTAGCGGGAGGCAGGCGGTTCTTC. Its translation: CASSSLAGGRRFF.

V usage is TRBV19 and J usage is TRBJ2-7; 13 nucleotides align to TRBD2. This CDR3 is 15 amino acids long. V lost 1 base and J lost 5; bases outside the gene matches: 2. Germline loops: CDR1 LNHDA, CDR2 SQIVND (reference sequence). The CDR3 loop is CASSIGTSGSDEQYF. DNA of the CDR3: TGTGCCAGTAGTATAGGGACTAGCGGGAGTGACGAGCAGTACTTC.

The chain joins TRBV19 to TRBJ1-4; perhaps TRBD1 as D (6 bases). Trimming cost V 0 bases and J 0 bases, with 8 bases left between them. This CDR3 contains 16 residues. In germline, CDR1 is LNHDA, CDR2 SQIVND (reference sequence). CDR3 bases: TGTGCCAGTAGTATAGAGGACAGCTCAACTAATGAAAAACTGTTTTTT. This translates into CASSIEDSSTNEKLFF.